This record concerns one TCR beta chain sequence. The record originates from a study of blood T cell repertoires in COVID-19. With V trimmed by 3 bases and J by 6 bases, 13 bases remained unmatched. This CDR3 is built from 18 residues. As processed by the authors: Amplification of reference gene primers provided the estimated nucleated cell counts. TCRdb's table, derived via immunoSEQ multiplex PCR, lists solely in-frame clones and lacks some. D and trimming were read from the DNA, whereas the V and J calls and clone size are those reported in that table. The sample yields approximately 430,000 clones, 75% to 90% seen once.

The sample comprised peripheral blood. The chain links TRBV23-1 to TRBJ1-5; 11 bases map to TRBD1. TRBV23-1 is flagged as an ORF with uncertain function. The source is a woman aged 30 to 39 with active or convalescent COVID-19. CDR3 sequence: CASSHRGDRGRRSQPQHF. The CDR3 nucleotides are TGCGCCAGCAGTCACCGGGGGGACAGGGGGAGAAGGAGTCAGCCCCAGCATTTT.